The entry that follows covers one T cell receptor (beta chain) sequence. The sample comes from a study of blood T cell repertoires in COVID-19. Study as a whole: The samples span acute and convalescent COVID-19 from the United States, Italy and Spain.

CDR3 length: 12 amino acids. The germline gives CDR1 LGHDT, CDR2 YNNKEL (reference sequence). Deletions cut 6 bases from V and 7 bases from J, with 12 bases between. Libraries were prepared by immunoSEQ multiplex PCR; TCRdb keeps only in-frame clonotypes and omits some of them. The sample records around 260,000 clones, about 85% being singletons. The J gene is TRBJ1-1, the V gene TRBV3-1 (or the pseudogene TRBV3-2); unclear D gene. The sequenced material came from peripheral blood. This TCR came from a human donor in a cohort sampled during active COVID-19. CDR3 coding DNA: TGTGCCAGCAGTGACATGTATTTTGAAGCTTTCTTT. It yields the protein CASSDMYFEAFF.